The 25 T cell receptor beta chains below were found in one sample sequenced in a study of T-cell reconstitution after alpha-beta-depleted transplantation in children. The TCRbeta library incorporated unique molecular identifiers. TCRdb itself ran the PCR reads through MiXCR, one entry per CDR3 protein. Among 670,000 or so distinct CDR3 sequences listed, over 10% were seen once. Sample: PBMCs, taken before TCRalphabeta/CD19-depleted stem cell transplant. The receptors stem from a girl aged 2 to 9 with congenital amegakaryocytic thrombocytopenia, due to receive a stem cell transplant.

This clonotype appeared many times. This rearrangement joins TRBV25-1 to TRBJ2-5; D gene uncertain. CDR1 is MGHDK and CDR2 is SYGVNS in the germline V gene. V dropped 7 bases and J dropped 4 bases, with 16 bases sitting between them. This CDR3 is 14 amino acids long. The CDR3 sequence is CASILGGLSETQYF. The CDR3 DNA follows: TGTGCCAGCATTCTGGGTGGGCTTTCAGAGACCCAGTACTTC.

Only a few counts were recorded for this clonotype. V is TRBV24-1 and J is TRBJ2-5, with 11 bases lining up with TRBD2. The V and J ends lost 7 bases and 3 bases, in that order; junction bases with no gene match: 6. Germline CDR1 and CDR2: KGHDR and SFDVKD. The CDR3 runs 15 residues. This CDR3 is CATSQLAGGEETQYF. As DNA, the CDR3 is TGTGCCACCAGCCAGCTAGCGGGAGGTGAAGAGACCCAGTACTTC.

This clonotype was detected many times. V gene TRBV5-1 combines with J gene TRBJ2-1, with TRBD2 matching over 13 bases. The CDR3 runs 17 residues. V was pared by 4 bases and J by 8 bases, with 12 bases of the junction left unmatched. Germline CDR1 SGHRS, CDR2 YFSETQ. The CDR3 DNA follows: TGCGCCAGCAGCACCCCCTCGGGACTAGCGGGAAACGATGAGCAGTTCTTC. Its protein is CASSTPSGLAGNDEQFF. Using reference TRBV5-1 and TRBJ2-1 for the parts outside the CDR3, the full variable domain is KAGVTQTPRYLIKTRGQQVTLSCSPISGHRSVSWYQQTPGQGLQFLFEYFSETQRNKGNFPGRFSGRQFSNSRSEMNVSTLELGDSALYLCASSTPSGLAGNDEQFFGPGTRLTVL.

This clonotype has only a few counts. The chain couples TRBV20-1 to TRBJ2-5, with 13 bases identical to TRBD2. The J segment lost 2 bases and the V segment lost 6 bases, leaving 9 bases of the junction unmatched. The CDR3 has 16 amino acids. Germline V CDR1 and CDR2: DFQATT, SNEGSKA (reference sequence). The CDR3, as DNA: TGCAGTGCCAAAACGGGACTAGCGGGAAGGCAAGAGACCCAGTACTTC. It encodes CSAKTGLAGRQETQYF.

The chain is built from TRBV6-1 and TRBJ2-5; possible D gene TRBD1, 5 bases. This CDR3 contains 13 residues. The germline V gene has CDR1 MNHNS and CDR2 SASEGT. Trimming left V 8 bases short and J 5 bases short, with 15 bases between. CDR3 in amino acids: CASGDTGFETQYF. CDR3 sequence (DNA): TGTGCCAGCGGCGATACAGGTTTTGAGACCCAGTACTTC.

The chain has TRBV11-2 and TRBJ2-5; no firm D call. Germline V gene sequence: CDR1 SGHAT, CDR2 FQNNGV. CDR3 length equals 15 residues. The V end lost 3 bases, the J end lost 4 bases, and 15 bases lay between the germline ends. CDR3 in amino acids: CASSFGARMGETQYF. The CDR3 DNA reads TGTGCCAGCAGCTTTGGCGCGCGGATGGGAGAGACCCAGTACTTC.

The rearrangement joins TRBV5-1 to TRBJ1-3, with D hard to call. V was shortened by 5 bases and J by 4 bases, with 4 bases between the two germline ends. The CDR3 has 11 amino acids. Germline loops: CDR1 SGHRS, CDR2 YFSETQ. Here the CDR3 DNA reads TGCGCCAGCAGACAGGGAAACACCATATATTTT. Its translation: CASRQGNTIYF.

This clonotype has at least ten counts. CDR3 region: CRVARLAGGFSYNEQFF. The CDR3 coding sequence is TGCAGGGTCGCACGACTAGCGGGAGGGTTCTCCTACAATGAGCAGTTCTTC. This chain joins TRBV29-1 and TRBJ2-1; 14 bases agree with TRBD2. The germline V gene has CDR1 SQVTM and CDR2 ANQGSEA. The CDR3 contains 17 residues.

The sample holds a few counts of this clonotype. V gene TRBV29-1 combines with J gene TRBJ2-1; no clear D. CDR3 length: 13 amino acids. CDR1 is SQVTM and CDR2 is ANQGSEA in the germline V gene. V gave up 4 bases and J gave up 3 bases, with 10 bases separating them. The CDR3 sequence is CSVVPLDYNEQFF. In nucleotides, the CDR3 is TGCAGCGTTGTTCCCCTCGACTACAATGAGCAGTTCTTC.

This clonotype has more than one count but fewer than ten. CDR3 protein: CASSAAGYTDTQYF. In DNA form, the CDR3 reads TGTGCCAGCAGTGCGGCGGGATACACAGATACGCAGTATTTT. The chain couples TRBV2 to TRBJ2-3; a weak D match, TRBD2 (6 bases). Trimming stripped 4 bases from V and 2 bases from J, with 10 bases between. CDR3 length: 14 residues. CDR1 and CDR2 from the germline V gene are SNHLY and FYNNEI.

In this sample, this clonotype turned up many times. The chain couples TRBV5-5 to TRBJ2-5; tentative D call: TRBD1 (5 bases). With 4 bases removed from V and 1 base from J, the gap between germline ends came to 8 bases. Germline V gene lookup returns CDR1 SGHKS and CDR2 YYEKEE (reference sequence). The CDR3 is 13 residues long. The CDR3 region is CASSLDSQETQYF. CDR3 nucleotide sequence: TGTGCCAGCAGCCTCGACAGCCAAGAGACCCAGTACTTC.

At least ten counts were recorded for this clonotype. V gene TRBV6-5 combines with J gene TRBJ2-7, with D perhaps given as TRBD1 or TRBD2 (6 bases each). Germline V CDR1 and CDR2: MNHEY, SVGAGI. This CDR3 is 15 amino acids long. The V gene lost 3 bases and the J gene lost 1 base, with 13 bases spanning the gap. The CDR3 bases are TGTGCCAGCAGTTATTATAGCGGACAGTCCTACGAGCAGTACTTC. It yields the protein CASSYYSGQSYEQYF.

This sequence joins TRBV12-3 or TRBV12-4 and TRBJ2-3; 8 nucleotides align to TRBD2. This CDR3 region has 14 residues. The V segment lost 4 bases and the J segment 3 bases; nucleotides outside the gene matches: 3. The CDR3 loop reads CASSSERGTDTQYF. The CDR3 bases are TGTGCCAGCAGTTCTGAGCGGGGGACAGATACGCAGTATTTT.

In its sample, this clonotype was seen many times. The gene calls are TRBV5-1 and TRBJ2-1, with 7 bases lining up with TRBD1. With 3 bases clipped from V and 5 bases from J, the junction kept 8 bases outside the gene matches. Per germline, CDR1 SGHRS and CDR2 YFSETQ. CDR3 length: 15 residues. DNA for the CDR3: TGCGCCAGCAGCTACACAGGGGAAGGGGACAATGAGCAGTTCTTC. Residues: CASSYTGEGDNEQFF.

The sample holds many counts of this clonotype. One end of the junction does not line up with germline, which may come from a read error. This chain joins TRBV6-5 and TRBJ2-2; 9 bases match TRBD2. The CDR3 sequence is 17 residues long. Germline V gene sequence: CDR1 MNHEY, CDR2 SVGAGI. In DNA form, the CDR3 reads TGTGCCAGCAGTAACTCCGGGACTAGCCCACCCTTAGGGGAGCTGTTTTTT. This translates into CASSNSGTSPPLGELFF.

The sample holds a few counts of this clonotype. V gene TRBV11-2 combines with J gene TRBJ2-7; 9 bases are a match to TRBD1. The germline V gene has CDR1 SGHAT and CDR2 FQNNGV. CDR3 length: 15 residues. The trim removed 3 bases at V and 3 bases at J, leaving 6 bases unmatched. CDR3 sequence: CASSFQYRGLYEQYF. In nucleotides, the CDR3 is TGTGCCAGCAGCTTCCAGTACAGGGGGCTCTACGAGCAGTACTTC.

This clonotype was observed a few times. The V call is TRBV12-3 or TRBV12-4, the J call TRBJ1-4; D uncertain. This CDR3 has 13 residues. Trimming removed 5 bases at V and 4 bases at J, with 8 bases between. CDR3: CASSPQVNEKLFF. The CDR3 region has the DNA TGTGCCAGCAGTCCCCAGGTTAATGAAAAACTGTTTTTT.

The chain links TRBV12-3 or TRBV12-4 to TRBJ1-5; D remains unclear. Trimming took off 3 bases at V and 5 bases at J, with 11 bases between the two ends. CDR3 length equals 14 residues. For the CDR3, the DNA is TGTGCCAGCAGTTTGGGCCCAGACCATCAGCCCCAGCATTTT. Residues: CASSLGPDHQPQHF.

This clonotype was seen ten or more times. V usage is TRBV20-1 and J usage is TRBJ1-3; no firm D call. The germline gives CDR1 DFQATT, CDR2 SNEGSKA (reference sequence). Between the trimmed V and J ends, which lost 6 bases and 0 bases, there was a span of 9 bases. This CDR3 contains 13 residues. The CDR3 loop is CSASRISGNTIYF. In DNA, the CDR3 is TGCAGTGCCAGTAGAATCTCTGGAAACACCATATATTTT.

This clonotype has a count of ten or more. The V gene is TRBV12-3 or TRBV12-4, the J gene TRBJ1-2; D is unresolved. V dropped 5 bases and J dropped 5 bases, with 12 bases sitting between them. The CDR3 has 13 amino acids. The CDR3 sequence is CASSDTGLYGYTF. As DNA, the CDR3 is TGTGCCAGCAGTGACACCGGGTTATATGGCTACACCTTC.

This clonotype was counted ten times or more. In DNA, the CDR3 is TGTGCCAGCAGTTACTCAGGGACCCATTCCTCCTACAATGAGCAGTTCTTC. Translation: CASSYSGTHSSYNEQFF. The J gene is TRBJ2-1, the V gene TRBV6-2 or TRBV6-3; TRBD1 or TRBD2 may be the D gene (5 bases each). Trimming pared 0 bases from V and 0 bases from J, leaving 12 bases between. Germline lookup yields CDR1 MNHEY and CDR2 SVGEGT. The CDR3 length is 17 residues.

This clonotype was counted many times. The chain combines TRBV20-1 with TRBJ2-7; 11 positions match TRBD2. Losses at the gene ends were 6 bases for V and 3 bases for J; bases not matched to a gene: 10. CDR1 and CDR2 from the germline V gene are DFQATT and SNEGSKA (reference sequence). This CDR3 region has 15 residues. The CDR3 nucleotides read TGCAGTGCCATTGGGACTAGCGGAAGATTCTACGAGCAGTACTTC. As protein: CSAIGTSGRFYEQYF.

A few counts support this clonotype. The chain is built from TRBV2 and TRBJ2-1; 12 nucleotides align to TRBD2. Germline CDR1 reads SNHLY; CDR2 reads FYNNEI. This CDR3 region has 19 residues. The junction had 16 bases not matched to a gene; V was cut back by 6 bases and J by 4 bases. CDR3 bases: TGTGCCAGCAGCCGGGGTGCTAGCGGGAGGGCCTCTTTATACAATGAGCAGTTCTTC. Residues: CASSRGASGRASLYNEQFF.

This clonotype occurred a few times. The chain links TRBV5-1 to TRBJ2-5, with D unclear. The germline CDR1 and CDR2 sequences are SGHRS and YFSETQ. Between the trimmed V and J ends, which lost 5 bases and 5 bases, there was a span of 10 bases. This CDR3 comprises 12 residues. The CDR3 here is CASSLYRETQYF. The CDR3 DNA sequence: TGCGCCAGCAGTCTGTACCGGGAGACCCAGTACTTC.

This chain uses TRBV19 with TRBJ2-1; 11 bases match TRBD2. In germline, CDR1 is LNHDA, CDR2 SQIVND (reference sequence). The CDR3 loop spans 16 amino acids. The junction had 5 bases not matched to a gene; V was cut back by 6 bases and J by 1 base. CDR3 amino acids: CASRVTSGSSYNEQFF. DNA for the CDR3: TGTGCCAGTAGGGTAACTAGCGGGAGTTCCTACAATGAGCAGTTCTTC.